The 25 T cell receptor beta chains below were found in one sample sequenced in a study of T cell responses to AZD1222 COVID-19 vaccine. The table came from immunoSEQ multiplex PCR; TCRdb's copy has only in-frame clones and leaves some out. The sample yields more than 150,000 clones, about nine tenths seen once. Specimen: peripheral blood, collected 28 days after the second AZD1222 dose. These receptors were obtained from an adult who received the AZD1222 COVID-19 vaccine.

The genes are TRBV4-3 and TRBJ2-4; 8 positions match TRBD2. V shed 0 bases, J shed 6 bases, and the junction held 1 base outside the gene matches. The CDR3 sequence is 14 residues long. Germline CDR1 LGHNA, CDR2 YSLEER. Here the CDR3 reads CASSQEGLGNIQYF. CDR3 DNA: TGCGCCAGCAGCCAAGAGGGACTAGGAAACATTCAGTACTTC.

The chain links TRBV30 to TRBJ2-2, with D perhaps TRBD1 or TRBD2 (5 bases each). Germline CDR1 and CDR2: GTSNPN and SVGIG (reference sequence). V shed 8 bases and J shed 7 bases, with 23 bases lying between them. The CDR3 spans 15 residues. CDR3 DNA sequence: TGTGCCGGACTCCCAGCCGGGGCCTCAAACGGGGAGCTGTTTTTT. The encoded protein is CAGLPAGASNGELFF.

The CDR3 loop is CASSPDRGNLETQYF. CDR3 DNA: TGTGCCAGCAGTCCCGACAGGGGGAACTTAGAGACCCAGTACTTC. The chain joins TRBV25-1 to TRBJ2-5; 9 nucleotides match TRBD1. J lost 4 bases, V lost 5 bases, and 8 bases had no gene match. This CDR3 has 15 residues. The germline V gene has CDR1 MGHDK and CDR2 SYGVNS. The full variable domain, completed using reference TRBV25-1 and TRBJ2-5, is EADIYQTPRYLVIGTGKKITLECSQTMGHDKMYWYQQDPGMELHLIHYSYGVNSTEKGDLSSESTVSRIRTEHFPLTLESARPSHTSQYLCASSPDRGNLETQYFGPGTRLLVL.

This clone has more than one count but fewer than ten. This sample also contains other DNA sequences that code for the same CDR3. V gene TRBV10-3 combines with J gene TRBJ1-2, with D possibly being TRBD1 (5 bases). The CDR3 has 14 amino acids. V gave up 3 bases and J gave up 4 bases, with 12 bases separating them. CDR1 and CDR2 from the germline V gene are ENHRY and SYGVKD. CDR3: CAISDGREGYGYTF. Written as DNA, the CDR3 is TGTGCCATCAGTGATGGCAGGGAAGGCTATGGCTACACCTTC.

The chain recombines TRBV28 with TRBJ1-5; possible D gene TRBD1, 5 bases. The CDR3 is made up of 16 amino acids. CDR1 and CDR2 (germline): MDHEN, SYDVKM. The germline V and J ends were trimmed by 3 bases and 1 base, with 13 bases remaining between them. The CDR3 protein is CASSLGVQVSNQPQHF. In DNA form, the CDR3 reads TGTGCCAGCAGTTTGGGAGTACAGGTGAGCAATCAGCCCCAGCATTTT. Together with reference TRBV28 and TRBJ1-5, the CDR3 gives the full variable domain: DVKVTQSSRYLVKRTGEKVFLECVQDMDHENMFWYRQDPGLGLRLIYFSYDVKMKEKGDIPEGYSVSREKKERFSLILESASTNQTSMYLCASSLGVQVSNQPQHFGDGTRLSIL.

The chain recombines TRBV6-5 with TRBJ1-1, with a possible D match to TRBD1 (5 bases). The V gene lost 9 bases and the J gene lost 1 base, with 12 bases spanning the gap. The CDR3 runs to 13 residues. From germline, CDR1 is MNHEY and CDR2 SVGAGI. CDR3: CARPRGKNTEAFF. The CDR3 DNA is TGTGCCAGGCCGAGGGGCAAGAACACTGAAGCTTTCTTT.

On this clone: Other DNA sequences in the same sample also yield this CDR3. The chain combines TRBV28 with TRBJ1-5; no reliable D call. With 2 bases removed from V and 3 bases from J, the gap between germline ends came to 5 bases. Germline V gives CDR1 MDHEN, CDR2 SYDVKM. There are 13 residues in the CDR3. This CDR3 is CASSLPDNQPQHF. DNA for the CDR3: TGTGCCAGCAGTTTACCAGACAATCAGCCCCAGCATTTT.

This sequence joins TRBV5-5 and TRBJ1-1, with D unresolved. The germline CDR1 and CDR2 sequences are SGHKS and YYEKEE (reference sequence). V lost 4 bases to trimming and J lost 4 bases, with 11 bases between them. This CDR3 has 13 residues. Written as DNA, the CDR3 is TGTGCCAGCAGCGGGCTGGAGGCCACTGAAGCTTTCTTT. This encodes CASSGLEATEAFF.

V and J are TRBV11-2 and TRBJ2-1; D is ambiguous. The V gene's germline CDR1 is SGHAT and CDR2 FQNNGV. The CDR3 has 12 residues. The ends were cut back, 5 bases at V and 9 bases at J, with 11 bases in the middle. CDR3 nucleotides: TGTGCCAGCAGCCTTACGCTCAGTGAGCAGTTCTTC. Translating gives CASSLTLSEQFF. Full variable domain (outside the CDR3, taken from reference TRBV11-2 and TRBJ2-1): EAGVAQSPRYKIIEKRQSVAFWCNPISGHATLYWYQQILGQGPKLLIQFQNNGVVDDSQLPKDRFSAERLKGVDSTLKIQPAKLEDSAVYLCASSLTLSEQFFGPGTRLTVL.

The DNA for the CDR3 is TGTGCGACGCGACTGACGAGTGGCTCCTACGAGCAGTACTTC. As protein: CATRLTSGSYEQYF. The V and J genes are TRBV19 and TRBJ2-7; D gene ambiguous. Germline V gene data show CDR1 as LNHDA and CDR2 as SQIVND (reference sequence). This CDR3 contains 14 residues.

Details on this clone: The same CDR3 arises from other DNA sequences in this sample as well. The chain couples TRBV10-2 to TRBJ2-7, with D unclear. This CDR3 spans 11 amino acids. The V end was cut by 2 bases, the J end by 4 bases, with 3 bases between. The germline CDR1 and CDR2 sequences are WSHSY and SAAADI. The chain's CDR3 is CASSEKYEQYF. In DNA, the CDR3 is TGCGCCAGCAGTGAGAAGTACGAGCAGTACTTC.

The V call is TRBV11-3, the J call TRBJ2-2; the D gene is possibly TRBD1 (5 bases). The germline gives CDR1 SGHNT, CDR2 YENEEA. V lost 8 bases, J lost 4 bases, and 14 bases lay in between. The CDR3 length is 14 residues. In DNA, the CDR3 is TGTGCCAGCGCCTCCCTCCAGGGCACCGGGGAGCTGTTTTTT. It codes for CASASLQGTGELFF.

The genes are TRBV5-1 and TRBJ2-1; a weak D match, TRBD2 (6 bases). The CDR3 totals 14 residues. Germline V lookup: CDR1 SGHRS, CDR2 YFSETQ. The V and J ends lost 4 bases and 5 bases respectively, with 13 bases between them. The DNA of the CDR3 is TGCGCCAGCAGCCCCAGGCGGGGTAACAATGAGCAGTTCTTC. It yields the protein CASSPRRGNNEQFF.

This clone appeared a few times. CDR3 coding DNA: TGCAGCGTTAGCTCGGACTGGTTGGGCTACGAGCAGTACTTC. It yields the protein CSVSSDWLGYEQYF. The gene calls are TRBV29-1 and TRBJ2-7; perhaps TRBD2 as D (5 bases). The CDR3 loop spans 14 amino acids. Germline CDR1 is SQVTM and CDR2 is ANQGSEA. Trimming pared 5 bases from V and 3 bases from J, leaving 17 bases between.

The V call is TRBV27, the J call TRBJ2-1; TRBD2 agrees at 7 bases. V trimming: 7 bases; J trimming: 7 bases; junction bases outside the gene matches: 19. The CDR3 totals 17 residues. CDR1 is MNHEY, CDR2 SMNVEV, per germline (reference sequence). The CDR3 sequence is CASNPEIWEGRGNEQFF. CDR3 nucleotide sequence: TGTGCCAGCAACCCTGAGATCTGGGAGGGCCGAGGAAATGAGCAGTTCTTC.

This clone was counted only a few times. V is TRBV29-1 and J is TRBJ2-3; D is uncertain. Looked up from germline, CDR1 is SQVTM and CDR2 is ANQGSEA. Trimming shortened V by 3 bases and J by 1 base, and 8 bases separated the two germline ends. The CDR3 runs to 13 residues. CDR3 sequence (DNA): TGCAGCGTTGAGGGCTTCGGCACAGATACGCAGTATTTT. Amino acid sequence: CSVEGFGTDTQYF.

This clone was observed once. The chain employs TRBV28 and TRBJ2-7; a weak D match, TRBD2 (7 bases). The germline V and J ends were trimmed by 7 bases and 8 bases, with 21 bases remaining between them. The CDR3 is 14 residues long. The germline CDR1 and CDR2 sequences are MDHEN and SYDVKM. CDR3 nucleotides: TGTGCCAGCACCTCTTACGGGGGGCTCCCTCAGCAGTACTTC. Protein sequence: CASTSYGGLPQQYF.

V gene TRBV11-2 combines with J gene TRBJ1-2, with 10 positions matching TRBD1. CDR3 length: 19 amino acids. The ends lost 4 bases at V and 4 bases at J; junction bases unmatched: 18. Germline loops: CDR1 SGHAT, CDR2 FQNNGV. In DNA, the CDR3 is TGTGCCAGCAGCTCAAGCGAAACGGGGAGGACAGGGGGTATCTATGGCTACACCTTC. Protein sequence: CASSSSETGRTGGIYGYTF.

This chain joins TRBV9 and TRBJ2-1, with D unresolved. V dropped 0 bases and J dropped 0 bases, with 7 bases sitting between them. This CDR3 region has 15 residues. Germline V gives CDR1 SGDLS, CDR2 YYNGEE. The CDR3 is CASSVEGYSYNEQFF. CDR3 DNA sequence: TGTGCCAGCAGCGTAGAAGGGTACTCCTACAATGAGCAGTTCTTC.

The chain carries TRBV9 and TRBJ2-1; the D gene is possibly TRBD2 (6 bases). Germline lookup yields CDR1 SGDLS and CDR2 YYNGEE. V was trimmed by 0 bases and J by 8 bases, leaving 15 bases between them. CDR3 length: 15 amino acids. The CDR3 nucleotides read TGTGCCAGCAGCGTAGTAGGAGGGAGAGGGGATGAGCAGTTCTTC. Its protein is CASSVVGGRGDEQFF.

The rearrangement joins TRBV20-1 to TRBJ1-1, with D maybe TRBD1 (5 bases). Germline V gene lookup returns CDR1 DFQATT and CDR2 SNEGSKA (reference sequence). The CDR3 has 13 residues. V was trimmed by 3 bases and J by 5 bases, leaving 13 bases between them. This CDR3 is CSASRGRRTEAFF. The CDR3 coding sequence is TGCAGTGCTAGTAGGGGTCGAAGGACTGAAGCTTTCTTT.

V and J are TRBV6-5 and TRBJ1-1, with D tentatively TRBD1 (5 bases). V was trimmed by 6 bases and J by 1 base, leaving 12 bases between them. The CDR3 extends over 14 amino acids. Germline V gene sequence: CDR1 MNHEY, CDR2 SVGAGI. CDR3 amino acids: CASREGPTNTEAFF. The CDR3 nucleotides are TGTGCCAGCAGGGAGGGACCGACGAACACTGAAGCTTTCTTT.

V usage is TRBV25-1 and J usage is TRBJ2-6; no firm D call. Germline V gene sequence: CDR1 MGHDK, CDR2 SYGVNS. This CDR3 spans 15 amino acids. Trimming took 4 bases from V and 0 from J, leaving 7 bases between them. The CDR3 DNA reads TGTGCCAGCAGTGGACGAAGCTCTGGGGCCAACGTCCTGACTTTC. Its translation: CASSGRSSGANVLTF.

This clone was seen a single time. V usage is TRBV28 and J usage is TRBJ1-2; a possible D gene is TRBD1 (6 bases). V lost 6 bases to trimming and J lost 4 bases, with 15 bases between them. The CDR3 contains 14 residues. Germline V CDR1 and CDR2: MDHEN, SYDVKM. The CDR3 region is CASSPGQFLYGYTF. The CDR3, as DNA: TGTGCCAGCAGCCCCGGACAGTTCCTCTATGGCTACACCTTC.

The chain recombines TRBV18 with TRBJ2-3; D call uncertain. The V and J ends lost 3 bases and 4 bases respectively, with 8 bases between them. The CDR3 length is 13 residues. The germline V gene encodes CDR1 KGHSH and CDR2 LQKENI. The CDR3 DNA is TGTGCCAGCTCACCCGATAGGTCAGATACGCAGTATTTT. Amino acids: CASSPDRSDTQYF.